In this sample, the clone carrying this T cell receptor (beta chain) turned up a few times. Antigen specificity is unknown. This record comes from a study of T cell repertoires in cytomegalovirus infection. The overall study: Indicated by public TCR beta signatures were CMV infection and matching HLA type. General study findings and limits: HLA-C-restricted CMV clonotypes gave the most frequent clonotype in two of eight donors.

TCRdb recomputed calls from the reads with MiXCR, one row per CDR3 protein. Seen here are some 400,000 distinct CDR3 sequences, roughly 31% observed once, and the top ten hold roughly 13%. The germline CDR1 and CDR2 sequences are MNHNY and SVGAGI (reference sequence). The V end lost 2 bases, the J end lost 2 bases, and 13 bases lay between the germline ends. The CDR3 is made up of 15 amino acids. The sequenced sample consisted of PBMCs. The genes are TRBV6-6 and TRBJ2-7; D may be TRBD2 (5 bases). The receptor comes from a human donor in good health (CMV status not recorded). Some clones in this sample may be carry-over from other donors' samples. As DNA, the CDR3 is TGTGCCAGCAGTTACCTAGGCCCGGAGGCCTACGAGCAGTACTTC. It yields the protein CASSYLGPEAYEQYF.